Below, 19 T cell receptor beta chains from the same sample are listed, as sequenced in a study of blood T cell repertoires in COVID-19. Sequenced by immunoSEQ multiplex PCR; TCRdb stores in-frame clones only, minus some. The sample lists around 150,000 clones, 60% to 80% occurring once. The sequenced material came from peripheral blood. The receptors come from a man in his forties or fifties with active or convalescent COVID-19.

CDR3 in DNA: TGTGCCAGCAGGGAACTTCCGGGACTAGCCGACAATGAGCAGTTCTTC. Its translation: CASRELPGLADNEQFF. The rearrangement links TRBV27 to TRBJ2-1, with 9 nucleotides matching TRBD2. Trimming took 6 bases from V and 5 from J; bases not matched to a gene: 11. From germline, CDR1 is MNHEY and CDR2 SMNVEV (reference sequence). The CDR3 runs 16 residues.

This sequence joins TRBV6-5 and TRBJ2-1; TRBD2 might be the D (6 bases). CDR3 length: 15 amino acids. The germline gives CDR1 MNHEY, CDR2 SVGAGI. Between the trimmed V and J ends, which lost 10 bases and 7 bases, there was a span of 23 bases. The CDR3 nucleotides read TGTGCCACCCTTCCCACTATAGCGGTCGGAAATGAGCAGTTCTTC. This sequence encodes CATLPTIAVGNEQFF.

The chain uses TRBV27 and TRBJ1-1; D is unclear. The CDR3 is 13 amino acids. V dropped 0 bases and J dropped 4 bases, with 6 bases sitting between them. Germline V lookup: CDR1 MNHEY, CDR2 SMNVEV (reference sequence). As DNA, the CDR3 is TGTGCCAGCAGTTTATCCACGAGCACTGAAGCTTTCTTT. The encoded protein is CASSLSTSTEAFF.

This rearrangement joins TRBV5-1 to TRBJ2-1, with 10 bases fitting TRBD2. Per the germline V gene, CDR1 is SGHRS and CDR2 is YFSETQ. This CDR3 has 16 residues. The J segment lost 8 bases and the V segment lost 4 bases, leaving 12 bases of the junction unmatched. The CDR3 nucleotides are TGCGCCAGCAGCCCGGTAAACAGCGGGAGGGAGCATGAGCAGTTCTTC. Residues: CASSPVNSGREHEQFF.

The chain combines TRBV19 with TRBJ2-2, with 12 positions matching TRBD2. V dropped 3 bases and J dropped 3; count of bases not matched to a gene: 5. The CDR3 runs 17 residues. Germline values: CDR1 LNHDA, CDR2 SQIVND (reference sequence). In DNA form, the CDR3 reads TGTGCCAGTAGTATTCTAGCGGGAGGGCCGGACACCGGGGAGCTGTTTTTT. This translates into CASSILAGGPDTGELFF.

V usage is TRBV24-1 and J usage is TRBJ2-1, with 12 nucleotides matching TRBD2. CDR1 is KGHDR and CDR2 is SFDVKD in the germline V gene. The CDR3 totals 16 residues. J gave up 5 bases and V 6 bases, and 7 bases lay outside the gene matches. In nucleotides, the CDR3 is TGTGCCACCAGTCTAACCGGACTAGCGGGACACAATGAGCAGTTCTTC. This codes for CATSLTGLAGHNEQFF.

The rearrangement links TRBV5-4 to TRBJ2-1; 9 bases are a match to TRBD2. Per germline, CDR1 SGHNT and CDR2 YYREEE (reference sequence). V was clipped by 0 bases and J by 5 bases; unmatched bases: 3. This CDR3 has 15 amino acids. The CDR3 is CASSLALAGNNEQFF. DNA for the CDR3: TGTGCCAGCAGCTTGGCGCTAGCGGGGAACAATGAGCAGTTCTTC.

This clone was seen only once. CDR3 DNA sequence: TGTGCCAGCAGCCTACAGGGTTCCCTCCACTTT. Translating gives CASSLQGSLHF. The chain carries TRBV7-2 and TRBJ1-6; tentative D call: TRBD1 (6 bases). The CDR3 length is 11 residues. Germline CDR1 SGHTA, CDR2 FQGNSA. V was shortened by 5 bases and J by 14 bases, with 10 bases between the two germline ends. Full variable domain (missing parts from reference TRBV7-2 and TRBJ1-6): GAGVSQSPSNKVTEKGKDVELRCDPISGHTALYWYRQSLGQGLEFLIYFQGNSAPDKSGLPSDRFSAERTGGSVSTLTIQRTQQEDSAVYLCASSLQGSLHFGNGTRLTVT.

The chain recombines TRBV30 with TRBJ1-2, with D unclear. Germline CDR1 is GTSNPN and CDR2 is SVGIG (reference sequence). The CDR3 has 14 residues. Trimming left V 0 bases short and J 0 bases short, with 8 bases between. For the CDR3, the DNA is TGTGCCTGGAGTGTAACCGGGACTAACTATGGCTACACCTTC. Its protein is CAWSVTGTNYGYTF.

The CDR3 DNA follows: TGTGCCAGCAGCACTACAGCGGCGGGCGGCTACACCTTC. As protein: CASSTTAAGGYTF. The rearrangement uses TRBV5-6 and TRBJ1-2, with D hard to call. Germline CDR1 and CDR2: SGHDT and YYEEEE. The CDR3 sequence is 13 residues long. Trimming left V 4 bases short and J 8 bases short, with 15 bases between.

V usage is TRBV27 and J usage is TRBJ1-2, with TRBD1 as a possible D gene (5 bases). This CDR3 region has 15 residues. V was clipped by 0 bases and J by 4 bases, with 12 bases between them. CDR1 is MNHEY and CDR2 is SMNVEV in the germline V gene (reference sequence). In DNA form, the CDR3 reads TGTGCCAGCAGTTTATCTTACGGGACTCCCTATGGCTACACCTTC. Amino acid sequence: CASSLSYGTPYGYTF.

V and J are TRBV27 and TRBJ2-5; 7 bases match TRBD2. This CDR3 has 16 residues. The V gene's germline CDR1 is MNHEY and CDR2 SMNVEV (reference sequence). Trimming took 5 bases from V and 3 from J; bases not matched to a gene: 12. The CDR3 region is CASSPRSAGAKETQYF. In nucleotides, the CDR3 is TGTGCCAGCAGTCCCAGATCCGCGGGAGCCAAAGAGACCCAGTACTTC.

The V and J genes are TRBV21-1 and TRBJ1-2; TRBD1 is taken as the D call from the table, unchecked against the DNA. TRBV21-1 constitutes a pseudogene. The CDR3 length is 20 residues. The CDR3 protein is CASSKLENNRGRESLSGYTF. CDR3 nucleotides: TGTGCCAGCAGCAAACTGGAGAATAACAGGGGGCGTGAGAGTTTAAGTGGCTACACCTTC.

This clone was observed once. The chain employs TRBV6-5 and TRBJ2-7; D might be TRBD2 (5 bases). The CDR3 loop spans 14 amino acids. V lost 6 bases to trimming and J lost 0 bases, with 12 bases between them. The germline CDR1 and CDR2 sequences are MNHEY and SVGAGI. CDR3 residues: CASSRGLSSYEQYF. The CDR3, as DNA: TGTGCCAGCAGCCGAGGACTTAGCTCCTACGAGCAGTACTTC.

V is TRBV9 and J is TRBJ1-4, with 7 bases lining up with TRBD1. The V gene's germline CDR1 is SGDLS and CDR2 YYNGEE. With V trimmed by 4 bases and J by 2 bases, 8 bases remained unmatched. The CDR3 contains 16 residues. The CDR3 reads CASSPRSTGTNEKLFF. The CDR3 nucleotides read TGTGCCAGCAGCCCTCGATCGACAGGGACTAATGAAAAACTGTTTTTT.

For the CDR3, the DNA is TGTGCCAGCAGTCCTAGCGGGAGCGGCAATGAGCAGTTCTTC. Translation: CASSPSGSGNEQFF. J is TRBJ2-1 and V is TRBV27, with 10 positions matching TRBD2. The CDR3 loop spans 14 amino acids. Germline trimming cut 5 bases from V and 6 bases from J; bases unmatched to any gene: 4. The germline gives CDR1 MNHEY, CDR2 SMNVEV (reference sequence).

Only a few counts were recorded for this clone. The rearrangement uses TRBV6-2 or TRBV6-3 and TRBJ2-1; TRBD2 agrees at 9 bases. CDR1 is MNHEY, CDR2 SVGEGT, per germline. The CDR3 length is 17 residues. With V trimmed by 1 base and J by 5 bases, 9 bases remained unmatched. CDR3 sequence reads: CASSYYPLAGDHNEQFF. The CDR3 region has the DNA TGTGCCAGCAGTTACTATCCCTTAGCGGGAGACCACAATGAGCAGTTCTTC.

J is TRBJ1-6 and V is TRBV6-5; TRBD1 aligns across 10 bases. Germline-derived CDR1 and CDR2 are MNHEY and SVGAGI. With V trimmed by 9 bases and J by 10 bases, 9 bases remained unmatched. CDR3 length: 14 residues. CDR3 amino acids: CARGAGQGESPLHF. In nucleotides, the CDR3 is TGTGCCAGGGGGGCAGGACAGGGGGAATCACCCCTCCACTTT.

This chain connects TRBV18 to TRBJ1-3; D remains unclear. The germline CDR1 and CDR2 sequences are KGHSH and LQKENI. V was clipped by 2 bases and J by 3 bases, with 11 bases between them. The CDR3 has 15 residues. CDR3 nucleotide sequence: TGTGCCAGCTCACCAGGAGTAGCGAATGGAAACACCATATATTTT. Its protein product is CASSPGVANGNTIYF.